This is a list of T cell receptor beta chains from one sample in a study of a mutant IDH1 vaccine in newly diagnosed glioma. No antigens are known for them. Using immunoSEQ multiplex PCR, the repertoire was profiled, and TCRdb retains in-frame clones only, with some absent. The sample yields about 35,000 clones, 80% seen once. Sample: peripheral blood mononuclear cells (PBMCs), taken from a glioma patient whose treatment included an IDH1 peptide vaccine. All receptors come from a woman aged 30 to 39 with glioma. Some clones in this sample may be carry-over from other donors' samples. The CDR3 runs from the conserved cysteine through the conserved F or W. The order of the fields is D gene, J gene, clone size, V gene, CDR3 length, CDR3 DNA, CDR3 protein. A D gene is named only where the DNA matches it firmly. Only some rows state a clone size, as once, few, many or a class for expanded clones.

>TRBD1|TRBJ2-2|once|TRBV5-1|17
TGCGCCAGCAGCTTGTGGGACAGGGGGATTTCTGGCGGGGAGCTGTTTTTT
CASSLWDRGISGGELFF
>-|TRBJ2-7|-|TRBV5-1|14
TGCGCCAGCAGCTTGGGGTCGGGATCCTACGAGCAGTACTTC
CASSLGSGSYEQYF
>-|TRBJ1-1|-|TRBV6-5|13
TGTGCCAGCAGTCCCCGGGTGAACACTGAAGCTTTCTTT
CASSPRVNTEAFF
>-|TRBJ2-1|-|TRBV19|14
TGTGCCAGCACCCTCGGGCATTCCTACAATGAGCAGTTCTTC
CASTLGHSYNEQFF
>-|TRBJ2-2|-|TRBV10-1|14
TGCGCCAGCAGTGACAGGGTCGGCACCGGGGAGCTGTTTTTT
CASSDRVGTGELFF
>TRBD1|TRBJ1-2|-|TRBV18|16
TGTGCCAGCTCACTACTTCTTGGACAGGGAAACTATGGCTACACCTTC
CASSLLLGQGNYGYTF
>TRBD2|TRBJ2-7|-|TRBV19|16
TGTGCCAGTAGTACCGCTCGACTAGCGCGAACCTACGAGCAGTACTTC
CASSTARLARTYEQYF
>-|TRBJ2-3|-|TRBV4-2|17
TGTGCCAGCAGCCAAGATGGCAGGGTCTCAGTCACAGATACGCAGTATTTT
CASSQDGRVSVTDTQYF
>TRBD1|TRBJ1-1|-|TRBV7-3|15
TGTGCCAGCAGCTTAACCCCGGGACAGGGGACTGAAGCTTTCTTT
CASSLTPGQGTEAFF
>TRBD1|TRBJ2-7|-|TRBV30|13
TGTGCCTGGAGTACGACAGGGCCGGGGGAGCAGTACTTC
CAWSTTGPGEQYF
>TRBD2|TRBJ2-3|-|TRBV19|15
TGTGCCAGTAGCATCATAGCGGGAGCATCAGATACGCAGTATTTT
CASSIIAGASDTQYF
>-|TRBJ1-2|medium-sized|TRBV18|14
TGTGCCAGCTCACCACCGACCGTTCAGAATGGCTACACCTTC
CASSPPTVQNGYTF
>-|TRBJ1-5|few|TRBV19|13
TGTGCCAGTAGGTCTACAGGGAATCAGCCCCAGCATTTT
CASRSTGNQPQHF
>TRBD2|TRBJ2-7|-|TRBV6-4|16
TGTGCCAGCAGGTCGCGGGAGGGACGTCCCGCTAACGAGCAGTACTTC
CASRSREGRPANEQYF
>-|TRBJ2-2|-|TRBV7-9|16
TGTGCCAGCAGCTGGTGGGGGGACCCCAACACCGGGGAGCTGTTTTTT
CASSWWGDPNTGELFF
>-|TRBJ1-1|-|TRBV27|14
TGTGCCAGCAGTTTACTCGGCTCGAACACTGAAGCTTTCTTT
CASSLLGSNTEAFF
>-|TRBJ2-2|-|TRBV11-3|13
TGTGCCAGCAGCCCTTCTAACACCGGGGAGCTGTTTTTT
CASSPSNTGELFF
>-|TRBJ2-3|-|TRBV2|14
TGTGCCAGCCCCACAGGGCCCGAACGGGATACGCAGTATTTT
CASPTGPERDTQYF
>-|TRBJ2-7|-|TRBV6-5|14
TGTGCCAGCAGTTACTCGGGGGCCTCCTACGAGCAGTACTTC
CASSYSGASYEQYF
>-|TRBJ1-2|once|TRBV29-1|14
TGCAGCGTTGAGGCGGCGACAGCTAACTATGGCTACACCTTC
CSVEAATANYGYTF
>-|TRBJ2-1|-|TRBV19|15
TGTGCCAGTAGTTCGAGGGCCCGGTCCTACAATGAGCAGTTCTTC
CASSSRARSYNEQFF
>-|TRBJ2-2|-|TRBV19|14
TGTGCCAGTAGTATAAAGGGAACCACCGGGGAGCTGTTTTTT
CASSIKGTTGELFF